This is a list of T cell receptor beta chains from one sample in a study of blood T cell repertoires in COVID-19. Some clones are missing from TCRdb's copy, which holds only in-frame ones; the method was immunoSEQ multiplex PCR. The sample lists 100,000 to 120,000 clones, 85% seen once, with roughly an eighth in the top ten. Sequencing used peripheral blood. These receptors were taken from a human donor in a cohort sampled during active COVID-19. Both conserved end residues are part of each CDR3. Each record gives: V gene, clone size, D gene, J gene, CDR3 DNA, CDR3 protein. A D gene is named only where the DNA matches it firmly. Not every row has a clone size; where given, it reads once, few, many or a size class.

>TRBV5-6|once|TRBD2|TRBJ2-7
TGTGCCAGCAGCGACAGCGGGGGCCTCTCCTACGAGCAGTACTTC
CASSDSGGLSYEQYF
>TRBV21-1|-|-|TRBJ2-7
TGTGCCAGCACCCCTCGGGAGGGGGGTCAGGCCGAGCAGTACTTC
CASTPREGGQAEQYF
>TRBV6-5|-|TRBD1|TRBJ1-5
TGTGCCAGCAGTCCCGGGACAGGGGGCCTTCAGCCCCAGCATTTT
CASSPGTGGLQPQHF
>TRBV27|many|-|TRBJ2-3
TGTGCCAGCAAAGGGGTGGGAGATACGCAGTATTTT
CASKGVGDTQYF
>TRBV7-9|-|TRBD2|TRBJ2-1
TGTGCCAGCAGCTTCAGCGGGACCCCTACCCACAATGAGCAGTTCTTC
CASSFSGTPTHNEQFF
>TRBV7-2|-|-|TRBJ2-7
TGTGCCAGCAGCTTAGTATTTGACCTAGAGGGTCACTACGAGCAGTACTTC
CASSLVFDLEGHYEQYF
>TRBV10-2|-|TRBD2|TRBJ2-3
TGCGCCAGCAGGACCGGGACTAGCGGGGGGGCGGGTACAGATACGCAGTATTTT
CASRTGTSGGAGTDTQYF
>TRBV7-2|-|TRBD1|TRBJ1-3
TGTGCCAGCAGCTTACAGACAGGGGGAGACGGAAACACCATATATTTT
CASSLQTGGDGNTIYF
>TRBV6-5|-|TRBD1|TRBJ1-2
TGTGCCAGCAGAACCGACAGGGACTATGGCTACACCTTC
CASRTDRDYGYTF
>TRBV4-3|-|-|TRBJ1-3
TGCGCCAGCAGCCGAAGTCAACCGCCCTCAGTTGGAAACACCATATATTTT
CASSRSQPPSVGNTIYF
>TRBV3-1/TRBV3-2|-|-|TRBJ1-2
TGTGCCAGCAGCCAAGATAATGCGGTTAACTATGGCTACACCTTC
CASSQDNAVNYGYTF
>TRBV13|-|-|TRBJ2-5
TGTGCCAGCAGCTTAGAACAGAATCGAGAGACCCAGTACTTC
CASSLEQNRETQYF
>TRBV9|once|TRBD2|TRBJ2-3
TGTGCCAGCAGCGGATCCTGGGCGGGGGAGTTCACAGATACGCAGTATTTT
CASSGSWAGEFTDTQYF
>TRBV6-2/TRBV6-3|once|TRBD1|TRBJ1-5
TGTGCCAGCAGTTACACCCCGACAGGGGAAGGGCATTTT
CASSYTPTGEGHF
>TRBV6-1|-|-|TRBJ2-7
TGTGCCAGCAGTGAAGGTTTGGTCGTAATAGCCTACGAGCAGTACTTC
CASSEGLVVIAYEQYF
>TRBV29-1|-|TRBD1|TRBJ1-1
TGCAGCGTTGAGGACAGGGGTATGGGCACTGAAGCTTTCTTT
CSVEDRGMGTEAFF
>TRBV12-3/TRBV12-4|once|-|TRBJ2-1
TGTGCCAGCAGCCTGACAGGATACAATGAGCAGTTCTTC
CASSLTGYNEQFF
>TRBV6-1|-|TRBD1|TRBJ1-6
TGTGCCAGCAGTGAAACGCGAGGGGGCGATTCACCCCTCCACTTT
CASSETRGGDSPLHF
>TRBV4-3|-|TRBD1|TRBJ2-3
TGCGCCAGCAGCCCAGGGACAGGCCCAGATACGCAGTATTTT
CASSPGTGPDTQYF
>TRBV4-1|once|TRBD1|TRBJ2-1
TGCGCCAGCAGCCAAGATAGGACAGGGGTCGGAGAGCAGTTCTTC
CASSQDRTGVGEQFF
>TRBV2|-|TRBD2|TRBJ2-3
TGTGCCAGCAGTGGACTAGCGCTGACAGATACGCAGTATTTT
CASSGLALTDTQYF
>TRBV29-1|-|TRBD2|TRBJ2-5
TGCAGCGTTGTCCTTAGCGGGGCCTCAGGGACCCAGTACTTC
CSVVLSGASGTQYF